This T cell receptor beta chain was found in a study of post-analysis software for immune sequencing data. Study-level findings and limits: Patients used about 5 TRBV segments, including TRBV5-6, TRBV5-1 and TRBV20-1, more often than controls. Normalized Chao1 diversity was significantly reduced in patients versus controls. Analysis by F measure revealed that same-batch samples clustered strongly together.

Sequencing libraries made from TCR beta cDNA carried unique molecular identifiers. T cells numbering about 0.95 to 10 million yielded roughly 0.5 million cDNA molecules. TCRdb recomputed calls from the PCR reads with MiXCR, one row per CDR3 protein. Here the sample spans roughly 800,000 distinct CDR3 sequences, 25% to 30% being singletons. Germline loops: CDR1 DFQATT, CDR2 SNEGSKA (reference sequence). After removal of 2 bases from V and 7 bases from J, the junction contained 6 bases not matched to a gene. There are 14 residues in the CDR3. Remarks on this clonotype: Its specificity is not known.

The gene calls are TRBV20-1 and TRBJ2-2, with TRBD1 matching 8 bases. The TCR sequence derives from a girl aged 5-17 years with multiple sclerosis. Sequenced input: blood. The CDR3 coding sequence is TGCAGTGCTAGAAAACAGGGGGGTGACGGGGAGCTGTTTTTT. Its translation: CSARKQGGDGELFF.